The 10 T cell receptor beta chains presented below share a single source sample, sequenced in a study of blood T cell repertoires in COVID-19. Measured with immunoSEQ multiplex PCR; TCRdb has only the in-frame clones, and not every one. The top ten clones hold roughly a sixth of a sample with around 210,000 clones, more than 70% of them seen once. Sequencing was carried out using peripheral blood. All receptors derive from a man aged 50 to 60 with COVID-19, enrolled during active disease.

V gene TRBV28 combines with J gene TRBJ2-2; 10 bases line up with TRBD1. V lost 4 bases, J lost 5 bases, and 10 bases stayed unmatched. Germline loops: CDR1 MDHEN, CDR2 SYDVKM. The CDR3 extends over 17 amino acids. CDR3 in amino acids: CASSSPSGTGVTGELFF. The CDR3 DNA sequence: TGTGCCAGCAGTTCACCCTCCGGGACAGGGGTTACCGGGGAGCTGTTTTTT.

This clone showed up just a few times. The gene calls are TRBV7-9 and TRBJ2-1; 7 nucleotides agree with TRBD1. Trimming removed 6 bases from V and 3 bases from J; junction bases left unmatched: 8. The V gene's germline CDR1 is SEHNR and CDR2 FQNEAQ (reference sequence). This CDR3 comprises 15 residues. CDR3 in amino acids: CASRKAGGVYNEQFF. The CDR3 nucleotides are TGTGCCAGCAGAAAGGCAGGGGGTGTCTACAATGAGCAGTTCTTC.

The chain uses TRBV19 and TRBJ1-2, with TRBD1 as a possible D gene (6 bases). This CDR3 spans 14 amino acids. Germline V gene data show CDR1 as LNHDA and CDR2 as SQIVND (reference sequence). Between the trimmed V and J ends, which lost 0 bases and 14 bases, there was a span of 19 bases. The CDR3 DNA reads TGTGCCAGTAGTATAGATCGAGTCACAGGGTTCCGGACCTTC. It is translated as CASSIDRVTGFRTF.

The rearrangement joins TRBV6-2 or TRBV6-3 to TRBJ2-1; 8 nucleotides agree with TRBD1. Germline trimming cut 2 bases from V and 4 bases from J; bases unmatched to any gene: 4. This CDR3 is 15 amino acids long. CDR1 MNHEY and CDR2 SVGEGT come from the germline V gene. The DNA of the CDR3 is TGTGCCAGCAGTTACCCCGGGACAGGATACAATGAGCAGTTCTTC. This translates into CASSYPGTGYNEQFF.

The rearrangement uses TRBV19 and TRBJ2-6; 10 bases are a match to TRBD1. Germline-derived CDR1 and CDR2 are LNHDA and SQIVND (reference sequence). V lost 5 bases and J lost 0; bases outside the gene matches: 4. This CDR3 has 17 amino acids. The CDR3 DNA reads as TGTGCCAGTAGTTCAAGGACAGGGGGCTCTGGGGCCAACGTCCTGACTTTC. This encodes CASSSRTGGSGANVLTF.

The rearrangement links TRBV6-5 to TRBJ2-5, with TRBD1 identical over 8 bases. This CDR3 contains 15 residues. Germline V gene lookup returns CDR1 MNHEY and CDR2 SVGAGI. V was clipped by 5 bases and J by 5 bases; unmatched bases: 10. This CDR3 reads CASSPPGQAVETQYF. The CDR3 region has the DNA TGTGCCAGCAGTCCGCCGGGACAGGCGGTGGAGACCCAGTACTTC.

This chain joins TRBV30 and TRBJ1-2; tentatively, D is TRBD1 (6 bases). V lost 8 bases, J lost 7 bases, and 17 bases lay in between. Germline CDR1 reads GTSNPN; CDR2 reads SVGIG (reference sequence). This CDR3 spans 12 amino acids. In DNA form, the CDR3 reads TGTGCCGCCAAACAGGGTTCTTTTGGCTACACCTTC. Its protein product is CAAKQGSFGYTF.

The J gene is TRBJ2-1, the V gene TRBV7-6; TRBD2 agrees at 13 bases. CDR3 length: 16 amino acids. Germline V gives CDR1 SGHVS, CDR2 FNYEAQ. The V segment lost 5 bases and the J segment 8 bases; nucleotides outside the gene matches: 9. CDR3: CASSITSGGAADEQFF. CDR3 bases: TGTGCCAGCAGCATCACTAGCGGGGGGGCCGCTGATGAGCAGTTCTTC.

This clone occurred once. The V call is TRBV18, the J call TRBJ2-1; TRBD1 matches at 8 bases. The CDR3 is 15 residues long. CDR1 and CDR2 from the germline V gene are KGHSH and LQKENI. J was trimmed by 0 bases and V by 3 bases; bases with no gene match: 1. CDR3 in amino acids: CASSPDRGSYNEQFF. CDR3 nucleotides: TGTGCCAGCTCACCCGACAGGGGCTCCTACAATGAGCAGTTCTTC.

V usage is TRBV7-9 and J usage is TRBJ2-7, with a tentative D call TRBD1 (6 bases). V was cut by 3 bases and J by 6 bases, with 24 bases left in between. The CDR3 length is 17 residues. Germline CDR1 and CDR2: SEHNR and FQNEAQ (reference sequence). In DNA, the CDR3 is TGTGCCAGCAGCTTCGACAGGCCTCATGGCGCGGGCTCCGAGCAGTACTTC. Translated, it gives CASSFDRPHGAGSEQYF.